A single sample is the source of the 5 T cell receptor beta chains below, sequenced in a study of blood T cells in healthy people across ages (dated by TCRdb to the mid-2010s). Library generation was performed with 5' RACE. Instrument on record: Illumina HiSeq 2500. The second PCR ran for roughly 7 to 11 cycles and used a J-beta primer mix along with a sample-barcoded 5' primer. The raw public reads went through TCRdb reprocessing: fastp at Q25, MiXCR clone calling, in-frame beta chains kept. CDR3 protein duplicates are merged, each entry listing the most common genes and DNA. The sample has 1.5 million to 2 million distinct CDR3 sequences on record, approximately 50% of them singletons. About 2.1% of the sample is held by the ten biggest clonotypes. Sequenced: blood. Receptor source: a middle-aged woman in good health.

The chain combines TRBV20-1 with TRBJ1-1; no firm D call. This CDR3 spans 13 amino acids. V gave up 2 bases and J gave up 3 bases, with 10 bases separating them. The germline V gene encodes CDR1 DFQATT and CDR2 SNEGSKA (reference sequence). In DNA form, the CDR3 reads TGCAGTGCTAGACGCCAATGGGACACTGAAGCTTTCTTT. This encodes CSARRQWDTEAFF.

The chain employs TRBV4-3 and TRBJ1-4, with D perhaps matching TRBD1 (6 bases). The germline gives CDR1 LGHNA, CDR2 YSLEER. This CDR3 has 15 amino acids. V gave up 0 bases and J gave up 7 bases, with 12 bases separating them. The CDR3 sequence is CASSQERGASEKLFF. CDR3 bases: TGCGCCAGCAGCCAAGAAAGGGGGGCAAGTGAAAAACTGTTTTTT.

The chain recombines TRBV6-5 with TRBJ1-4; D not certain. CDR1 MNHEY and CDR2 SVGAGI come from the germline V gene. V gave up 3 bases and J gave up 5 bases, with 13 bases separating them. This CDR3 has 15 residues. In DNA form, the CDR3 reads TGTGCCAGCAGTTATGCTGCGATGGGGAATGAAAAACTGTTTTTT. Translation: CASSYAAMGNEKLFF.

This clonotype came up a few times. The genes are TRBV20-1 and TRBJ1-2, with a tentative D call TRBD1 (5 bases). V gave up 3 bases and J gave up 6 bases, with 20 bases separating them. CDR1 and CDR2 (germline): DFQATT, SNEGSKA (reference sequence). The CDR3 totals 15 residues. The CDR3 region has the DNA TGCAGTGCTAGGACCCGGGGAGGGGAGAGGGATGGCTACACCTTC. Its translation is CSARTRGGERDGYTF.

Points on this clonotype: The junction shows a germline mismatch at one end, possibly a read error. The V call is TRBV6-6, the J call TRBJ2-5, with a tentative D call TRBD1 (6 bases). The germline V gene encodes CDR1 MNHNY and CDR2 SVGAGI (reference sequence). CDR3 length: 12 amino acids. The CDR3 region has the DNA TGTGCCTGCAGCCCAGGGGCAGAGACCCAGTACTTC. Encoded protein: CACSPGAETQYF.